These 19 T cell receptor beta chains came from one sample sequenced in a study of shared clonotypes between healthy human individuals. This table comes from immunoSEQ multiplex PCR, and its TCRdb copy is limited to in-frame clones, with some not included. The table records under 650,000 clones, around 96% of them present only once. Sequencing input: naive CD4+ T cells sorted from blood. Subset specified: CD45RA+ positively selected. Source of these receptors: a young woman in good health.

This chain joins TRBV18 and TRBJ2-5, with 11 nucleotides matching TRBD1. The J call may be faulty, since TRBJ2-7 better matches the DNA end. This CDR3 spans 14 amino acids. Germline CDR1 KGHSH, CDR2 LQKENI. The CDR3 region is CASSPWDRGNEQYF. CDR3 bases: TGTGCCAGCTCACCCTGGGACAGGGGGAACGAGCAGTACTTC.

DNA for the CDR3: TGTGCCAGCAGCAAAAGACAGGCCTCCTACGAGCAGTACTTC. It is translated as CASSKRQASYEQYF. This chain uses TRBV11-2 with TRBJ2-7, with D tentatively TRBD1 (6 bases). Germline V lookup: CDR1 SGHAT, CDR2 FQNNGV. The CDR3 spans 14 residues. With 5 bases removed from V and 0 bases from J, the gap between germline ends came to 11 bases.

The chain couples TRBV4-1 to TRBJ2-5; 15 bases agree with TRBD2. CDR1 and CDR2 from the germline V gene are MGHRA and YSYEKL. This CDR3 region has 17 residues. With 2 bases clipped from V and 5 bases from J, the junction kept 6 bases outside the gene matches. The CDR3 DNA sequence: TGCGCCAGCAGCCAACTGGGACTAGCGGGAGGTCGGGAGACCCAGTACTTC. It translates to CASSQLGLAGGRETQYF.

The rearrangement joins TRBV21-1 to TRBJ2-7; whether TRBD1, the table's D call, matches the DNA was not checked. TRBV21-1 is flagged as a pseudogene. This CDR3 is built from 14 residues. The DNA for the CDR3 is TGTGCCAGCACCCCCGACAGTGAGGCCTACGAGCAGTACTTC. Protein sequence: CASTPDSEAYEQYF.

J is TRBJ2-7 and V is TRBV5-1; 12 bases match TRBD2. V dropped 4 bases and J dropped 6; count of bases not matched to a gene: 8. The V gene's germline CDR1 is SGHRS and CDR2 YFSETQ. This CDR3 has 15 residues. For the CDR3, the DNA is TGCGCCAGCAGCCGACCCCTAGCGGGAGGGCTCGAGCAGTACTTC. It specifies CASSRPLAGGLEQYF. Complete variable domain (other parts from reference TRBV5-1 and TRBJ2-7): KAGVTQTPRYLIKTRGQQVTLSCSPISGHRSVSWYQQTPGQGLQFLFEYFSETQRNKGNFPGRFSGRQFSNSRSEMNVSTLELGDSALYLCASSRPLAGGLEQYFGPGTRLTVT.

This clone was seen more than once but under ten times. The chain joins TRBV30 to TRBJ1-1; the match to TRBD1 covers 9 bases. The CDR3 is 13 residues long. CDR1 and CDR2 (germline): GTSNPN, SVGIG (reference sequence). V was clipped by 2 bases and J by 3 bases; unmatched bases: 1. The CDR3 reads CAWSRTGDTEAFF. The CDR3 region has the DNA TGTGCCTGGAGTAGGACAGGGGACACTGAAGCTTTCTTT.

CDR3: CASSEGDIVRTSGQQETQYF. DNA of the CDR3: TGCGCCAGCAGTGAGGGAGACATTGTTCGAACTAGCGGACAACAAGAGACCCAGTACTTC. The chain employs TRBV10-2 and TRBJ2-5, with 8 bases matching TRBD2. Germline V gives CDR1 WSHSY, CDR2 SAAADI. The CDR3 runs to 20 residues. The V and J ends lost 2 bases and 2 bases, in that order; junction bases with no gene match: 19.

The CDR3 region has the DNA TGCAGCGCTCTCCCGCAGGACGGGCACGAGCAGTACTTC. Translated, it gives CSALPQDGHEQYF. The chain is built from TRBV29-1 and TRBJ2-7; unclear D gene. Trimming took 7 bases from V and 5 from J, leaving 18 bases between them. The length of the CDR3 is 13 residues. Germline CDR1 and CDR2: SQVTM and ANQGSEA.

This chain links TRBV15 with TRBJ2-3, with D unresolved. V lost 0 bases and J lost 4, with 5 bases in between. The CDR3 is 13 residues long. Looked up from germline, CDR1 is LNHNV and CDR2 is YYDKDF (reference sequence). Here the CDR3 reads CATSRDVADTQYF. CDR3 in DNA: TGTGCCACCAGCAGAGATGTTGCAGATACGCAGTATTTT. The full variable domain, in which reference TRBV15 and TRBJ2-3 provide the parts outside the CDR3, is DAMVIQNPRYQVTQFGKPVTLSCSQTLNHNVMYWYQQKSSQAPKLLFHYYDKDFNNEADTPDNFQSRRPNTSFCFLDIRSPGLGDTAMYLCATSRDVADTQYFGPGTRLTVL.

The genes are TRBV5-1 and TRBJ2-5, with D maybe TRBD2 (6 bases). Germline CDR1 and CDR2: SGHRS and YFSETQ. The CDR3 extends over 12 amino acids. V shed 6 bases and J shed 7 bases, with 13 bases lying between them. In nucleotides, the CDR3 is TGCGCCAGCAAGGCCGCGACTAGGACCCAGTACTTC. Its protein is CASKAATRTQYF.

This sequence joins TRBV18 and TRBJ2-5; D is tentatively TRBD1 or TRBD2 (5 bases each). This CDR3 is built from 14 residues. Germline-derived CDR1 and CDR2 are KGHSH and LQKENI. V lost 2 bases to trimming and J lost 4 bases, with 11 bases between them. Here the CDR3 DNA reads TGTGCCAGCTCACCAATATGGGACGTAGAGACCCAGTACTTC. Translating gives CASSPIWDVETQYF.

The chain is built from TRBV4-1 and TRBJ2-7; TRBD2 matches 11 bases. CDR3 length: 15 residues. Germline CDR1 MGHRA, CDR2 YSYEKL. Trimming cost V 4 bases and J 4 bases; bases outside gene matches: 6. In DNA, the CDR3 is TGCGCCAGCAGCCCACTAGCGGGAGTAGGGTACGAGCAGTACTTC. Translated, it gives CASSPLAGVGYEQYF.

The chain is built from TRBV28 and TRBJ2-7; D perhaps matches TRBD1 (6 bases). The V gene's germline CDR1 is MDHEN and CDR2 SYDVKM. This CDR3 has 15 residues. The V end was cut by 5 bases, the J end by 6 bases, with 20 bases between. CDR3 bases: TGTGCCAGCAGTCCCGGGCAGGGGTTCAAGGTCGAGCAGTACTTC. Translating gives CASSPGQGFKVEQYF.

V is TRBV6-1 and J is TRBJ2-7; TRBD2 matches at 12 bases. The germline V gene has CDR1 MNHNS and CDR2 SASEGT. The CDR3 covers 14 residues. Trimming took 6 bases from V and 4 from J; bases not matched to a gene: 4. Here the CDR3 reads CASRELAGGYEQYF. CDR3 nucleotide sequence: TGTGCCAGCAGGGAACTAGCGGGAGGTTACGAGCAGTACTTC.

The rearrangement links TRBV28 to TRBJ2-7, with 9 bases lining up with TRBD2. The CDR3 is 14 residues long. V was clipped by 7 bases and J by 5 bases; unmatched bases: 9. Germline values: CDR1 MDHEN, CDR2 SYDVKM. CDR3 in DNA: TGTGCCAGCAAGATGGCGGGAGGGCCTCACGAGCAGTACTTC. Its translation is CASKMAGGPHEQYF.

This clone has a single count. The rearrangement links TRBV19 to TRBJ1-1; D not resolved. The CDR3 runs 13 residues. Germline V CDR1 and CDR2: LNHDA, SQIVND (reference sequence). The V end was cut by 9 bases, the J end by 7 bases, with 18 bases between. This CDR3 reads CASSSGLGIEAFF. In DNA form, the CDR3 reads TGTGCCAGCTCGAGCGGGCTCGGTATTGAAGCTTTCTTT.

The chain joins TRBV18 to TRBJ1-1; D possibly corresponds to TRBD1 (6 bases). In germline, CDR1 is KGHSH, CDR2 LQKENI. The CDR3 runs to 14 residues. V dropped 3 bases and J dropped 4 bases, with 12 bases sitting between them. CDR3 nucleotides: TGTGCCAGCTCACCGAAGAGGGGGACCACTGAAGCTTTCTTT. Protein: CASSPKRGTTEAFF. The full variable domain, its missing parts supplied by reference TRBV18 and TRBJ1-1, is NAGVMQNPRHLVRRRGQEARLRCSPMKGHSHVYWYRQLPEEGLKFMVYLQKENIIDESGMPKERFSAEFPKEGPSILRIQQVVRGDSAAYFCASSPKRGTTEAFFGQGTRLTVV.

This chain links TRBV5-1 with TRBJ2-7, with D perhaps TRBD1 (6 bases). V was shortened by 5 bases and J by 4 bases, with 16 bases between the two germline ends. Germline V CDR1 and CDR2: SGHRS, YFSETQ. This CDR3 spans 14 amino acids. The CDR3 protein is CASRRDRTNYEQYF. The CDR3 region has the DNA TGCGCCAGCAGGAGAGACAGGACAAATTACGAGCAGTACTTC.

V gene TRBV27 combines with J gene TRBJ2-7, with 11 bases matching TRBD2. Germline trimming cut 7 bases from V and 5 bases from J; bases unmatched to any gene: 4. The germline CDR1 and CDR2 sequences are MNHEY and SMNVEV (reference sequence). This CDR3 spans 13 amino acids. The CDR3 bases are TGTGCCAGCATGACTAGCGGGACAAACGAGCAGTACTTC. This sequence encodes CASMTSGTNEQYF.